The sequence of this T cell receptor beta chain was determined in a study of T cell responses to AZD1222 COVID-19 vaccine. Study overall: Samples with a second dose at about 4 or about 12 weeks were pooled together.

TCRdb keeps only in-frame clones here, not all; method: immunoSEQ multiplex PCR. This table has roughly 170,000 clones, about 91% appearing once. Trimming cost V 1 base and J 4 bases, with 16 bases left between them. The CDR3 sequence is 16 residues long. The germline gives CDR1 LNHDA, CDR2 SQIVND (reference sequence). This chain connects TRBV19 to TRBJ2-5, with a possible D match to TRBD1 (6 bases). The sequence was obtained from an adult in good health. Sequencing used peripheral blood, obtained on day 0 of AZD1222 vaccination. CDR3 DNA: TGTGCCAGTAGTATAGGTACCAGGGGCACGGGAGAGACCCAGTACTTC. It translates to CASSIGTRGTGETQYF.